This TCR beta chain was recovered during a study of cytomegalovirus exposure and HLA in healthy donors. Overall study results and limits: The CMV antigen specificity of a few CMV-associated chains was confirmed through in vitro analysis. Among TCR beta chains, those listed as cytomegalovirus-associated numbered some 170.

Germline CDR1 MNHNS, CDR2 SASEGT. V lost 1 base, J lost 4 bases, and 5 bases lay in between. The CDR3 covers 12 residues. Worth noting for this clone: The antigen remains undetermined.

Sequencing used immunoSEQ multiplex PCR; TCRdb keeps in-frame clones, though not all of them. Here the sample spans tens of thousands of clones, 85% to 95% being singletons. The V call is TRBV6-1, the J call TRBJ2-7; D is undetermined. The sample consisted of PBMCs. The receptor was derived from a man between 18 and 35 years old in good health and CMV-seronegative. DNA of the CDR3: TGTGCCAGCAGTGAAGTAGATTACGAGCAGTACTTC. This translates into CASSEVDYEQYF.